The rows below give T cell receptor beta chains drawn from one sample of a study of control samples from healthy donors and cancer patients. Sequenced by immunoSEQ multiplex PCR; TCRdb stores in-frame clones only, minus some. The sample lists 60,000 to 75,000 clones; more than 75% were seen once. Sequenced sample: PBMCs. These receptors originate from a woman between 50 and 59 years old with head and neck cancer. Both conserved end residues are part of each CDR3.

V | CDR3
TRBV6-5 | CASRRQGFNNQPQHF
TRBV2 | CASSAGTYEQYF
TRBV7-2 | CASSHDAAPVETQYF
TRBV29-1 | CSVGQGAREQYF
TRBV4-2 | CASSQGGLSPGGNQPQHF
TRBV5-1 | CASSSMLAGGQADTQYF
TRBV6-5 | CASDDFRVTEPQHF
TRBV28 | CASIQTGLRGYTF
TRBV5-8 | CASSSWGVQETQYF
TRBV19 | CASKGRGGELFF
TRBV5-1 | CASSLGLLAGATYNEQFF
TRBV19 | CASSQQGLRNEQFF
TRBV5-4 | CASSSDRSDEQFF
TRBV21-1 | CASSIGGGSSGNTIYF
TRBV20-1 | CSARGQDTQYF
TRBV2 | CASSETFRNKETQYF
TRBV28 | CASSTGGGYEQYF
TRBV28 | CASSLVTGAYSGANVLTF
TRBV28 | CASSSPGQGSYEQYF
TRBV5-1 | CASSIPTEKLANYGYTF
TRBV19 | CASSITRNTEAFF
TRBV6-1 | CASSDRGGGSYNEQFF
TRBV7-8 | CASSATTGYGYTF
TRBV7-9 | CASSLGLAGTDTQYF